A single sample is the source of the 2 T cell receptor beta chains below, sequenced in a study of cytomegalovirus exposure and HLA in healthy donors. The PCR had 60 Vbeta and 13 Jbeta primers. Profiled with immunoSEQ multiplex PCR; TCRdb holds only in-frame clones, not every one. The repertoire holds approximately 80,000 clones, with 74% as singletons. The sample was PBMCs. Every receptor here comes from a man aged 30 to 39 in good health and CMV-seropositive.

V usage is TRBV5-1 and J usage is TRBJ2-7; possible D gene TRBD2, 5 bases. There are 14 residues in the CDR3. V shed 0 bases and J shed 3 bases, with 10 bases lying between them. The V gene's germline CDR1 is SGHRS and CDR2 YFSETQ. In nucleotides, the CDR3 is TGCGCCAGCAGCTTGGAGGCAGCGGTCTACGAGCAGTACTTC. Translating it yields CASSLEAAVYEQYF.

The gene calls are TRBV27 and TRBJ2-7; TRBD2 matches at 8 bases. This CDR3 spans 15 amino acids. Germline loops: CDR1 MNHEY, CDR2 SMNVEV (reference sequence). J was trimmed by 4 bases and V by 5 bases; bases with no gene match: 10. The CDR3 spells CASSPSRGGMYEQYF. The CDR3 DNA reads as TGTGCCAGCAGTCCGTCCCGGGGGGGCATGTACGAGCAGTACTTC.